This TCR beta chain is drawn from a study of shared clonotypes between healthy human individuals. The table came from immunoSEQ multiplex PCR; TCRdb's copy has only in-frame clones and leaves some out. The table includes around 700,000 clones, more than 70% detected once. Overall study findings and caveats: Roughly 5% of naive CD4 clonotypes were shared across a handful of donors. Expectations were that clonotype sharing among donors would be affected by sequencing depth. As a rule, naive subsets had a larger estimated richness than memory subsets.

It was into CD45RA+ naive and CD45RA-negative memory subsets that the CD4+ cells were split. The germline CDR1 and CDR2 sequences are MGHRA and YSYEKL. This CDR3 spans 15 amino acids. V dropped 3 bases and J dropped 7; count of bases not matched to a gene: 7. On this clone itself: Its cognate antigen is unknown.

This TCR derives from a woman in her 30s in good health. Sequencing input: memory CD4+ T cells sorted from blood. Subset of the sample: CD45RA-negative fraction. The rearrangement uses TRBV4-1 and TRBJ1-2, with 11 nucleotides matching TRBD1. The CDR3: CASSHIGQGAGGYTF. Here the CDR3 DNA reads TGCGCCAGCAGCCACATCGGACAGGGGGCGGGTGGCTACACCTTC.